Each of the 18 T cell receptor beta chains below was sequenced from the same sample in a study of T cells in Graves' hyperthyroidism and ophthalmopathy. Amplified TCR beta CDR3 regions derived from RNA transcripts. HTBI primers were used for first-round RT-PCR of the TCR CDR3. TCRdb independently ran MiXCR on the multiplex PCR reads; one entry per CDR3 protein. Found here are 540,000 or so distinct CDR3 sequences, 35% to 55% of them singletons; the top ten hold 15% to 20%. Sequencing was carried out using peripheral blood or thyroid tissue (not recorded which). The origin of the receptors is an adult woman with Graves' disease, either hyperthyroidism or ophthalmopathy (not recorded which).

This clonotype was counted a single time. The rearrangement links TRBV20-1 to TRBJ1-1; D perhaps matches TRBD1 (6 bases). The V and J ends lost 2 bases and 5 bases respectively, with 12 bases between them. The CDR3 totals 13 residues. Per the germline V gene, CDR1 is DFQATT and CDR2 is SNEGSKA (reference sequence). DNA for the CDR3: TGCAGTGCTAGAACAGGGCAAGGAACTGAAGCTTTCTTT. It encodes CSARTGQGTEAFF.

This chain connects TRBV28 to TRBJ2-7; no definite D call. The CDR3 is made up of 15 amino acids. The V end was cut by 7 bases, the J end by 1 base, with 17 bases between. CDR1 and CDR2 from the germline V gene are MDHEN and SYDVKM. The CDR3 spells CASTPVGFTSYEQYF. CDR3 coding DNA: TGTGCCAGCACCCCCGTAGGTTTTACGTCCTACGAGCAGTACTTC.

In regard to this clonotype: Since no conserved phenylalanine or tryptophan closes the CDR3, a read error is the likely cause. The DNA is omitted, as the CDR3 cannot be located on it reliably, and the CDR3 follows TCRdb's listing. The V and J genes are TRBV7-6 and TRBJ2-2; TRBD2 is the table's D call, not checked against the DNA. The CDR3 sequence runs 12 residues, both termini included. CDR1 and CDR2 (germline): SGHVS, FNYEAQ. The CDR3 is CASSSQPGGLLN.

This clonotype was counted at least ten times. The V gene is TRBV6-1, the J gene TRBJ1-1; D may be TRBD1 (5 bases). Germline CDR1 reads MNHNS; CDR2 reads SASEGT. The CDR3 has 13 residues. Deletions cut 2 bases from V and 5 bases from J, with 9 bases between. This CDR3 is CASSESEGTEAFF. CDR3 bases: TGTGCCAGCAGTGAATCTGAGGGGACTGAAGCTTTCTTT.

The sample holds many counts of this clonotype. The J gene is TRBJ2-2, the V gene TRBV11-2; 13 nucleotides align to TRBD2. Germline V lookup: CDR1 SGHAT, CDR2 FQNNGV. V shed 4 bases and J 5 bases; nucleotides not matched to a gene: 4. The CDR3 has 16 amino acids. CDR3 nucleotides: TGTGCCAGCAGCTCGCCGGGACTAGCGGGAACCGGGGAGCTGTTTTTT. It specifies CASSSPGLAGTGELFF. Based on the CDR3 plus reference TRBV11-2 and TRBJ2-2, the full variable domain is EAGVAQSPRYKIIEKRQSVAFWCNPISGHATLYWYQQILGQGPKLLIQFQNNGVVDDSQLPKDRFSAERLKGVDSTLKIQPAKLEDSAVYLCASSSPGLAGTGELFFGEGSRLTVL.

Worth noting for this clonotype: Given a much more abundant clone one base away, this may be a read error. The chain employs TRBV5-1 and TRBJ2-7, with D uncertain. The CDR3 is made up of 15 amino acids. The germline gives CDR1 SGHRS, CDR2 YFSETQ. V dropped 3 bases and J dropped 1 base, with 14 bases sitting between them. The CDR3 sequence: CASSSTTGASYEQYF. CDR3 bases: TGCGCCAGCAGCTCAACGACTGGAGCTTCCTACGAGCAGTACTTC. The whole variable domain, remainder taken from reference TRBV5-1 and TRBJ2-7, is KAGVTQTPRYLIKTRGQQVTLSCSPISGHRSVSWYQQTPGQGLQFLFEYFSETQRNKGNFPGRFSGRQFSNSRSEMNVSTLELGDSALYLCASSSTTGASYEQYFGPGTRLTVT.

The chain combines TRBV7-9 with TRBJ1-5; D call uncertain. This CDR3 region has 13 residues. V gave up 3 bases and J gave up 12 bases, with 15 bases separating them. The germline V gene encodes CDR1 SEHNR and CDR2 FQNEAQ (reference sequence). CDR3 residues: CASSLSGWRLQHF. The CDR3 bases are TGTGCCAGCAGCTTGAGTGGATGGAGGCTCCAGCATTTT.

This clonotype was detected a few times. The chain has TRBV7-6 and TRBJ2-3; 11 nucleotides align to TRBD2. This CDR3 region has 16 residues. Per germline, CDR1 SGHVS and CDR2 FNYEAQ. V lost 2 bases to trimming and J lost 6 bases; unmatched junction nucleotides: 7. In nucleotides, the CDR3 is TGTGCCAGCAGCTTATGGCTAGCGGGAGGCGCTGATACGCAGTATTTT. It is translated as CASSLWLAGGADTQYF.

CDR3 residues: CSAGQGAAGELFF. The CDR3 region has the DNA TGCAGCGCTGGACAGGGGGCTGCCGGGGAGCTGTTTTTT. This sequence joins TRBV29-1 and TRBJ2-2; 11 bases fit TRBD1. CDR1 is SQVTM, CDR2 ANQGSEA, per germline. This CDR3 contains 13 residues. V gave up 7 bases and J gave up 6 bases; unmatched junction bases: 4.

In its sample, this clonotype was seen many times. V and J are TRBV20-1 and TRBJ1-5, with TRBD1 matching 9 bases. Germline lookup yields CDR1 DFQATT and CDR2 SNEGSKA (reference sequence). The V segment lost 5 bases and the J segment 4 bases; nucleotides outside the gene matches: 3. The CDR3 has 13 amino acids. CDR3 sequence (DNA): TGCAGTGCTGAGGGGACAGGGAATCAGCCCCAGCATTTT. Translated, it gives CSAEGTGNQPQHF.

This clonotype was seen ten or more times. J is TRBJ1-1 and V is TRBV19; D not resolved. CDR3 length: 15 residues. The V and J ends lost 6 bases and 0 bases respectively, with 14 bases between them. Per germline, CDR1 LNHDA and CDR2 SQIVND (reference sequence). CDR3 loop: CASSYNGRLNTEAFF. CDR3 in DNA: TGTGCCAGTAGCTACAATGGACGGTTGAACACTGAAGCTTTCTTT.

This clonotype was seen once. The chain joins TRBV19 to TRBJ1-6; D uncertain. CDR3 length equals 17 residues. Germline V gene data show CDR1 as LNHDA and CDR2 as SQIVND (reference sequence). V gave up 3 bases and J gave up 8 bases, with 20 bases separating them. The CDR3 bases are TGTGCCAGTAGTATTCTGAGAGCGGCCGGTCGTGATTCACCCCTCCACTTT. It is translated as CASSILRAAGRDSPLHF.

This clonotype occurred many times. The V call is TRBV20-1, the J call TRBJ2-7; 9 bases match TRBD2. CDR3 size: 16 residues. Germline assignment: CDR1 DFQATT and CDR2 SNEGSKA (reference sequence). V lost 6 bases to trimming and J lost 0 bases; unmatched junction nucleotides: 12. CDR3 DNA sequence: TGCAGTGCAACTGGGGCTAGCGGGACCACCTCCTACGAGCAGTACTTC. Protein product: CSATGASGTTSYEQYF.

This clonotype was observed many times. The chain joins TRBV19 to TRBJ2-5; D is tentatively TRBD1 or TRBD2 (5 bases each). The CDR3 consists of 14 residues. Trimming removed 1 base at V and 1 base at J, with 7 bases between. The germline V gene has CDR1 LNHDA and CDR2 SQIVND (reference sequence). CDR3 in DNA: TGTGCCAGTAGTATAGTGGGGACCCAAGAGACCCAGTACTTC. Translating gives CASSIVGTQETQYF.

This clonotype has ten or more counts. The J gene is TRBJ1-5, the V gene TRBV20-1, with D unclear. The V and J ends lost 0 bases and 1 base respectively, with 7 bases between them. The CDR3 sequence is 14 residues long. Germline-derived CDR1 and CDR2 are DFQATT and SNEGSKA (reference sequence). The CDR3 DNA reads as TGCAGTGCTAGAGAACAGTTGAGCAATCAGCCCCAGCATTTT. Translating gives CSAREQLSNQPQHF.

The CDR3 nucleotides are TGCAGTGCACAGGGATGGGGCACTGAAAAACTGTTTTTT. It translates to CSAQGWGTEKLFF. The chain carries TRBV20-1 and TRBJ1-4, with D perhaps TRBD1 (6 bases). V was shortened by 6 bases and J by 7 bases, with 15 bases between the two germline ends. Germline V gives CDR1 DFQATT, CDR2 SNEGSKA (reference sequence). This CDR3 region has 13 residues.

This clonotype was detected ten times or more. CDR3 sequence (DNA): TGTGCCAGCAGGAGGGCTAGGGGGTGGGCCCAGTACTTC. Encoded protein: CASRRARGWAQYF. V gene TRBV6-1 combines with J gene TRBJ2-5; weak D call: TRBD1 (6 bases). Germline assignment: CDR1 MNHNS and CDR2 SASEGT. This CDR3 spans 13 amino acids. V was pared by 6 bases and J by 9 bases, with 17 bases between.

CDR3: CASTRSGANVLTF. The DNA of the CDR3 is TGTGCCAGCACCCGATCCGGGGCCAACGTCCTGACTTTC. V is TRBV12-3 or TRBV12-4 and J is TRBJ2-6; D not resolved. The CDR3 is 13 amino acids. With 7 bases removed from V and 4 bases from J, the gap between germline ends came to 8 bases.